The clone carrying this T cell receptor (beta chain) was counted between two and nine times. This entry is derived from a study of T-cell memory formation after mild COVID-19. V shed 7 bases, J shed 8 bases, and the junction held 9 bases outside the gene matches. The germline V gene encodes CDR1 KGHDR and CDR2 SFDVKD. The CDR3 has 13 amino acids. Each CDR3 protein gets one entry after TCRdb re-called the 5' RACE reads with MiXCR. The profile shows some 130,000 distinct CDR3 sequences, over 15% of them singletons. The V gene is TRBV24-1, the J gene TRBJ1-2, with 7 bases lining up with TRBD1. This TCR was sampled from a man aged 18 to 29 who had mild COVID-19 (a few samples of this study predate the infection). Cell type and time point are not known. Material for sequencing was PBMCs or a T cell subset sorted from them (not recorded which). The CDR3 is CATSNRGAEGYTF. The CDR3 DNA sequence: TGTGCCACCAGCAACAGGGGTGCCGAGGGCTACACCTTC.